Below are 5 T cell receptor beta chains sequenced from a single sample in a study of cytomegalovirus exposure and HLA in healthy donors. 13 Jbeta primers and 60 Vbeta primers were used for the PCR. Sequenced by immunoSEQ multiplex PCR; TCRdb stores in-frame clones only, minus some. The data show approximately 150,000 clones, roughly 80% seen once. The source material was PBMCs. The receptors here all came from a female donor in good health and CMV-seronegative.

The chain carries TRBV19 and TRBJ1-1, with a weak D call TRBD1 (5 bases). The CDR3 has 14 amino acids. Trimming removed 3 bases at V and 3 bases at J, with 11 bases between. Germline V gives CDR1 LNHDA, CDR2 SQIVND (reference sequence). Here the CDR3 DNA reads TGTGCCAGTAGTATTCCAGGGTGGGACACTGAAGCTTTCTTT. It is translated as CASSIPGWDTEAFF.

This clone was found once. The V gene is TRBV28, the J gene TRBJ1-5, with 7 bases aligning to TRBD1. The CDR3 loop spans 14 amino acids. V was clipped by 5 bases and J by 4 bases; unmatched bases: 5. The germline gives CDR1 MDHEN, CDR2 SYDVKM. The CDR3: CASSTPGQNQPQHF. The DNA for the CDR3 is TGTGCCAGCAGTACCCCGGGACAGAATCAGCCCCAGCATTTT.

The genes are TRBV7-8 and TRBJ2-1, with D possibly matching TRBD2 (6 bases). Germline V gene sequence: CDR1 SGHVS, CDR2 FQNEAQ. V lost 4 bases, J lost 0 bases, and 16 bases lay in between. The CDR3 extends over 17 amino acids. This CDR3 reads CASSSGTAKSSYNEQFF. The DNA of the CDR3 is TGTGCCAGCAGCTCTGGGACTGCTAAGAGCTCCTACAATGAGCAGTTCTTC.

The genes are TRBV5-1 and TRBJ2-5; TRBD1 matches at 7 bases. With the DNA end fitting TRBJ2-7 better, the J assignment may be wrong. CDR1 and CDR2 (germline): SGHRS, YFSETQ. This CDR3 is 13 amino acids long. CDR3 sequence: CASSLTGTYEQYF. The CDR3 DNA reads as TGCGCCAGCAGCCTGACAGGGACCTACGAGCAGTACTTC.

J is TRBJ1-1 and V is TRBV7-8; D might be TRBD1 (5 bases). The CDR3 contains 16 residues. Germline CDR1 and CDR2: SGHVS and FQNEAQ. V was trimmed by 3 bases and J by 2 bases, leaving 16 bases between them. The CDR3 region has the DNA TGTGCCAGCAGCTTGTTATCAGGGATCCTTAACACTGAAGCTTTCTTT. It translates to CASSLLSGILNTEAFF.